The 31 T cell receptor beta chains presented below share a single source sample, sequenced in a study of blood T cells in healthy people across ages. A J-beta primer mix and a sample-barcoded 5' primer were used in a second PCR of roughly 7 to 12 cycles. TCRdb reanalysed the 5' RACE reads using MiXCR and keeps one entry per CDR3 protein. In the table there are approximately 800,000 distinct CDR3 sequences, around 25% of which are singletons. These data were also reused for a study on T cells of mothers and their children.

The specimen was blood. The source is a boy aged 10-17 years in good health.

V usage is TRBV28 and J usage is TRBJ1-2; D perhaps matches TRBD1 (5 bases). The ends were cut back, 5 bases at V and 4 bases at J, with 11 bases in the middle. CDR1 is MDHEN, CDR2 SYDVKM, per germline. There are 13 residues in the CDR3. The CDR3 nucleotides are TGTGCCAGCAGTGAGGGGACTACCTATGGCTACACCTTC. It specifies CASSEGTTYGYTF.

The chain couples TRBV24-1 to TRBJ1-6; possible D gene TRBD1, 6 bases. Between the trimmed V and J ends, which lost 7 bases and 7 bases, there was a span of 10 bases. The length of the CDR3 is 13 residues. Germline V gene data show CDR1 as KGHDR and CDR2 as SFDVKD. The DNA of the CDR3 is TGTGCCACCAGCGGGCAGGGGAATTCACCCCTCCACTTT. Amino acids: CATSGQGNSPLHF.

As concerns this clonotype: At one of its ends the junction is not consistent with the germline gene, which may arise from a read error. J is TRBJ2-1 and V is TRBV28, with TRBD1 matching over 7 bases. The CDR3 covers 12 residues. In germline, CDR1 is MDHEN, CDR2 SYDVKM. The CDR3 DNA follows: TGTGCCAGCAGTTTTAGCCCGGGACAGCATTACTTC. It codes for CASSFSPGQHYF.

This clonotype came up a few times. Written as DNA, the CDR3 is TGTGCCAGCAGTTCGACTAGAAACACAGATACGCAGTATTTT. Translated: CASSSTRNTDTQYF. The gene calls are TRBV6-5 and TRBJ2-3; D is possibly TRBD2 (6 bases). Trimming removed 4 bases from V and 2 bases from J, with 10 bases in between. Germline CDR1 MNHEY, CDR2 SVGAGI. The CDR3 contains 14 residues.

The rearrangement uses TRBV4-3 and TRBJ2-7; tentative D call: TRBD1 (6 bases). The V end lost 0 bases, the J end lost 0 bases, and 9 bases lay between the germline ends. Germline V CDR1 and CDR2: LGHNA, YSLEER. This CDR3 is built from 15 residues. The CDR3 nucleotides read TGCGCCAGCAGCCAAGAAGGACAGTACTCCTACGAGCAGTACTTC. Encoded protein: CASSQEGQYSYEQYF.

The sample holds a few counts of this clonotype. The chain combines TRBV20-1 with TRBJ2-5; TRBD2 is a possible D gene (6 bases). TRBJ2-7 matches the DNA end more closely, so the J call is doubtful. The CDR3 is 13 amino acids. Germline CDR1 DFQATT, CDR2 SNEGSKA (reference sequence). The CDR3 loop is CSAGGTNLYEQYF. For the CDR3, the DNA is TGCAGTGCTGGAGGGACGAATCTCTACGAGCAGTACTTC.

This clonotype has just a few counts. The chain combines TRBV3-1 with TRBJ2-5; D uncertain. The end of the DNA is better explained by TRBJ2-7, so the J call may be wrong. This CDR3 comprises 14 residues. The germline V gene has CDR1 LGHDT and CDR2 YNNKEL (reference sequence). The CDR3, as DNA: TGTGCCAGCAGCCTCCGGGTCGGCTCCTACGAGCAGTACTTC. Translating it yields CASSLRVGSYEQYF.

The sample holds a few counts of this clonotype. CDR3 sequence: CASSLGQGADEQYF. The CDR3 region has the DNA TGTGCCAGCAGCCTCGGACAGGGGGCGGACGAGCAGTACTTC. The chain has TRBV28 and TRBJ2-7; 11 nucleotides align to TRBD1. Germline V lookup: CDR1 MDHEN, CDR2 SYDVKM. The CDR3 is made up of 14 amino acids. V trimming: 6 bases; J trimming: 5 bases; junction bases outside the gene matches: 6.

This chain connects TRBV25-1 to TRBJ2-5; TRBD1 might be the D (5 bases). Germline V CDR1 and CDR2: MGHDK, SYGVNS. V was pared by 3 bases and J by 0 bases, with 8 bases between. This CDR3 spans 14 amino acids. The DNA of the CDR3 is TGTGCCAGCAGTGATCCAGGGTACCAAGAGACCCAGTACTTC. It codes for CASSDPGYQETQYF.

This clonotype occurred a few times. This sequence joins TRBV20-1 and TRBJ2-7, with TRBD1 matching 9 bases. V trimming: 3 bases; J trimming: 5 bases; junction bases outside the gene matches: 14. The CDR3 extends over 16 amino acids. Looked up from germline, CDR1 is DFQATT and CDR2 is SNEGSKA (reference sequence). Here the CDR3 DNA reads TGCAGTGCTAGCTCACAGGGGGCTGTAAAAGTCCACGAGCAGTACTTC. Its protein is CSASSQGAVKVHEQYF.

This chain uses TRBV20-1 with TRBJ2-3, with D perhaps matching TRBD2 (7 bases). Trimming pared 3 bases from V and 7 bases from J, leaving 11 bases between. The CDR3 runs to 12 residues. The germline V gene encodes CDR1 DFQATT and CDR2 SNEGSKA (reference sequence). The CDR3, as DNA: TGCAGTGCTAGGGCGGGGGCAAATACGCAGTATTTT. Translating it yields CSARAGANTQYF.

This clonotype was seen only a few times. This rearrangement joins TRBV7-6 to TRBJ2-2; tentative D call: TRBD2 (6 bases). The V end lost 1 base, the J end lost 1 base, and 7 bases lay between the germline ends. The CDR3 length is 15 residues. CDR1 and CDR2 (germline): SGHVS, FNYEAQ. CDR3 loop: CASSLEGGNTGELFF. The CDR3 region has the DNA TGTGCCAGCAGCTTAGAGGGAGGGAACACCGGGGAGCTGTTTTTT.

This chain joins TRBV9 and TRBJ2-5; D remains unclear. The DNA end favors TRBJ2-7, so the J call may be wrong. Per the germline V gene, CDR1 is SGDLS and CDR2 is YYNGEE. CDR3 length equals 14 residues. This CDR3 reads CASSVGASSYEQYF. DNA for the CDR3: TGTGCCAGCAGCGTTGGCGCCAGTTCCTACGAGCAGTACTTC.

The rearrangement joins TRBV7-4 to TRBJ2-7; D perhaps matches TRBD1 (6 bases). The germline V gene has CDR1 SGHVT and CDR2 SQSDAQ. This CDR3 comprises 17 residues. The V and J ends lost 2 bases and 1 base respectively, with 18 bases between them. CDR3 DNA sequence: TGTGCCAGCAGCTTACAGGATCCAGGGGAAGAGTCCTACGAGCAGTACTTC. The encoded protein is CASSLQDPGEESYEQYF.

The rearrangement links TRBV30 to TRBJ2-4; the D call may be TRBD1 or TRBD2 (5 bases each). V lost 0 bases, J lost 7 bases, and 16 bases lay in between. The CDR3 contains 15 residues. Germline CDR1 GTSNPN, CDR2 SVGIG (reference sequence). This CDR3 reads CAWSVGTRTGNIQYF. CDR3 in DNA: TGTGCCTGGAGTGTTGGGACCCGCACGGGGAACATTCAGTACTTC.

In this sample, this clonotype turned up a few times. The CDR3 region is CASRAPGGPYEQYF. CDR3 DNA sequence: TGTGCCAGCAGAGCCCCGGGAGGGCCCTACGAGCAGTACTTC. The chain carries TRBV12-3 or TRBV12-4 and TRBJ2-7; 8 nucleotides align to TRBD2. The CDR3 totals 14 residues. V was pared by 6 bases and J by 2 bases, with 6 bases of the junction left unmatched.

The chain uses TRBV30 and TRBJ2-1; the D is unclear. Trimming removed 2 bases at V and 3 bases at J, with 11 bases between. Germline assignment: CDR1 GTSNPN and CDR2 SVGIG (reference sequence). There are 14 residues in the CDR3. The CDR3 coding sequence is TGTGCCTGGAGTACCACCAACAGCTACAATGAGCAGTTCTTC. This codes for CAWSTTNSYNEQFF.

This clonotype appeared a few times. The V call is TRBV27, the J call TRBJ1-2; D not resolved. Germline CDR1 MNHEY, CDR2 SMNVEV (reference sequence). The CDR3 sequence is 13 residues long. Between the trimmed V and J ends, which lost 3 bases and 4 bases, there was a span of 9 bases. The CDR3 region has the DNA TGTGCCAGCAGTTTCGGGCAGCCCTATGGCTACACCTTC. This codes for CASSFGQPYGYTF.

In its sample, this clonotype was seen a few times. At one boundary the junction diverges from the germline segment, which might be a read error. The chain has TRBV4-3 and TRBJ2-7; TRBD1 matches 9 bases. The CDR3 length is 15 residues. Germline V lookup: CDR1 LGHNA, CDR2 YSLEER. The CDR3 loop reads CASSQRGTGPYEQYF. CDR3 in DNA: TGCGCCAGCAGCCAAAGGGGGACAGGGCCCTACGAGCAGTACTTT.

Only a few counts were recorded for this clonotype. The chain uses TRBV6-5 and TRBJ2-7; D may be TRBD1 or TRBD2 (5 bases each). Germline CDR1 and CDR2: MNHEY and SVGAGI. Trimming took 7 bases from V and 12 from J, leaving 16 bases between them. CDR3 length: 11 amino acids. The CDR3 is CASTEGRSWYF. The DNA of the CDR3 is TGTGCCAGCACCGAGGGACGTTCATGGTACTTC.

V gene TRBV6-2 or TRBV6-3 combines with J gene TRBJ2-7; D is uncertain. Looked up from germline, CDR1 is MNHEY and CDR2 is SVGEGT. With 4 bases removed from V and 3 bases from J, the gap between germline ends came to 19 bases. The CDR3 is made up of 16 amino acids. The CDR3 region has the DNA TGTGCCAGCAGTTCATTACACGGGTCTCTCGACTACGAGCAGTACTTC. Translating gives CASSSLHGSLDYEQYF.

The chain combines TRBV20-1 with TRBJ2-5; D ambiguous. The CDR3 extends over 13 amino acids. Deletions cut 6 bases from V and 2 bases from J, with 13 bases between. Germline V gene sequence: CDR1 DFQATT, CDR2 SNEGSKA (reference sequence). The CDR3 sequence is CSAYDTNQETQYF. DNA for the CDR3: TGCAGTGCCTACGACACCAATCAAGAGACCCAGTACTTC.

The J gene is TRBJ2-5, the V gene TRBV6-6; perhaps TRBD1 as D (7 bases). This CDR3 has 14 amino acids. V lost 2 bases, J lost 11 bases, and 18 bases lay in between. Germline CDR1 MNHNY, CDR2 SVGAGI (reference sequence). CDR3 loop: CASSYGQGVREQYF. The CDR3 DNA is TGTGCCAGCAGTTACGGGCAGGGGGTACGGGAGCAGTACTTC.

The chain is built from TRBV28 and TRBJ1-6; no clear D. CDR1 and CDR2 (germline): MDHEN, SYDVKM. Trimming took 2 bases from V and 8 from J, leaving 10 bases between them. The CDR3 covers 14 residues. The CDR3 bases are TGTGCCAGCAGTTTAATTTCCGGGGATTCACCCCTCCACTTT. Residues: CASSLISGDSPLHF.

CDR3 DNA sequence: TGTGCCACCTCTCACGACGGAAGCAATCAGCCCCAGCATTTT. Its protein product is CATSHDGSNQPQHF. This sequence joins TRBV3-1 and TRBJ1-5; D is unclear. There are 14 residues in the CDR3. With 10 bases removed from V and 1 base from J, the gap between germline ends came to 14 bases. The germline V gene has CDR1 LGHDT and CDR2 YNNKEL (reference sequence).

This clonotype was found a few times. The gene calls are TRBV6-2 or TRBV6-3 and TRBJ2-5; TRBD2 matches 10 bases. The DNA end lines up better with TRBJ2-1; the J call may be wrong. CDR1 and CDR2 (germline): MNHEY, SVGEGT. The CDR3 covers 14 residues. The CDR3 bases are TGTGCCAGCAGTTACGCTAGCGGGAGCAATGAGCAGTTCTTC. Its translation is CASSYASGSNEQFF.

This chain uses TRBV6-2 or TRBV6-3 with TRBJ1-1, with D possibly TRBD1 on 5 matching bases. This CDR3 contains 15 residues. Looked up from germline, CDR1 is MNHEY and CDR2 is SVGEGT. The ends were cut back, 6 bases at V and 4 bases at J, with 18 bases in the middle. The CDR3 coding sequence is TGTGCCAGCAGCCCCTTCGAGGGGTGGAGCACTGAAGCTTTCTTT. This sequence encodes CASSPFEGWSTEAFF.

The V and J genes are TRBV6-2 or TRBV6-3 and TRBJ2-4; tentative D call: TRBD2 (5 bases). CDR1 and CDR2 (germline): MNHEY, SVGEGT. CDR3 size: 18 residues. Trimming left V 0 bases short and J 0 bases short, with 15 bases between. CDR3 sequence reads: CASSYSTWGELAKNIQYF. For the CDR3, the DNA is TGTGCCAGCAGTTACTCAACATGGGGAGAGCTAGCCAAAAACATTCAGTACTTC.

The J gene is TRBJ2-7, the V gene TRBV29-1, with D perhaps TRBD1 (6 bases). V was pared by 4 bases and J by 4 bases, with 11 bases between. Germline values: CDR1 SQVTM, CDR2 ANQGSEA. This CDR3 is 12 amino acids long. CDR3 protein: CSVADSHYEQYF. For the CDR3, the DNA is TGCAGCGTTGCGGACAGCCATTACGAGCAGTACTTC.

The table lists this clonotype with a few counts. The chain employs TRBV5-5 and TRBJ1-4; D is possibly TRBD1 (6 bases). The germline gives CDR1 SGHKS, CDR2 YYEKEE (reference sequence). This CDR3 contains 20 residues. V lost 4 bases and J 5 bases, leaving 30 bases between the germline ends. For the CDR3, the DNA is TGTGCCAGCAGCAACCTGGGGGGGGCGCGTAGCAAGCTCCAAAATGAAAAACTGTTTTTT. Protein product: CASSNLGGARSKLQNEKLFF.

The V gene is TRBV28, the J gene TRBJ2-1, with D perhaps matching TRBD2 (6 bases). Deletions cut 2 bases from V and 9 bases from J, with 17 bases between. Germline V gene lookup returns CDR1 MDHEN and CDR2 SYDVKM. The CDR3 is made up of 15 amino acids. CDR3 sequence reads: CASSLTGDPGGEQFF. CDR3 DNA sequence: TGTGCCAGCAGTTTAACGGGAGATCCCGGCGGTGAGCAGTTCTTC. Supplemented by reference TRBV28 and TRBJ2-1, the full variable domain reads DVKVTQSSRYLVKRTGEKVFLECVQDMDHENMFWYRQDPGLGLRLIYFSYDVKMKEKGDIPEGYSVSREKKERFSLILESASTNQTSMYLCASSLTGDPGGEQFFGPGTRLTVL.